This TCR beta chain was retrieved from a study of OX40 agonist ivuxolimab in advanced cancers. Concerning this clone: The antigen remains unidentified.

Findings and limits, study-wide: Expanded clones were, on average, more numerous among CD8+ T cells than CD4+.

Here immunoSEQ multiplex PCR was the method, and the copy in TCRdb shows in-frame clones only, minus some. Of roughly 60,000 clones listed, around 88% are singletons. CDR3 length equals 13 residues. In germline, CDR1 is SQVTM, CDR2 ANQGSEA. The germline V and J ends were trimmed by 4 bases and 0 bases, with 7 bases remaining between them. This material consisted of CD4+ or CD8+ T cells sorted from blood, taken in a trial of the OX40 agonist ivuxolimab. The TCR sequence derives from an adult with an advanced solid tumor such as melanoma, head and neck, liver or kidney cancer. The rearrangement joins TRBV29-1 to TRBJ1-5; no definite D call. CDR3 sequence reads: CSVAEYSNQPQHF. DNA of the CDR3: TGCAGCGTTGCAGAATATAGCAATCAGCCCCAGCATTTT. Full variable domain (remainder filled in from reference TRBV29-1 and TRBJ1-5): SAVISQKPSRDICQRGTSLTIQCQVDSQVTMMFWYRQQPGQSLTLIATANQGSEATYESGFVIDKFPISRPNLTFSTLTVSNMSPEDSSIYLCSVAEYSNQPQHFGDGTRLSIL.